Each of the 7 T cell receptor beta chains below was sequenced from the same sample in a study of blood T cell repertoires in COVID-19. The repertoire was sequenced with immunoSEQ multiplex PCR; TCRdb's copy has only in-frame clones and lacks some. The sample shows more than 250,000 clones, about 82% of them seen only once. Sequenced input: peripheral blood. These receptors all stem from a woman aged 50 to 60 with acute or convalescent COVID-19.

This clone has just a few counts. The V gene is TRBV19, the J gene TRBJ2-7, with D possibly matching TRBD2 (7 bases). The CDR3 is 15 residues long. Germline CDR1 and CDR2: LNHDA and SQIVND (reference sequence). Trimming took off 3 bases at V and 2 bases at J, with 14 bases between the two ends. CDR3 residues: CASSMRGGFTYEQYF. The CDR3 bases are TGTGCCAGTAGTATGAGGGGGGGGTTCACCTACGAGCAGTACTTC.

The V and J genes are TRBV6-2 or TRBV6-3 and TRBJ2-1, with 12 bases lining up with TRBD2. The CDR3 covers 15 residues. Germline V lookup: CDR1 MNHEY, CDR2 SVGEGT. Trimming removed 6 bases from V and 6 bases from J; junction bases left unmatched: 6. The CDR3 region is CASSPTSGSGNEQFF. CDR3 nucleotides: TGTGCCAGCAGCCCGACTAGCGGGAGTGGCAATGAGCAGTTCTTC.

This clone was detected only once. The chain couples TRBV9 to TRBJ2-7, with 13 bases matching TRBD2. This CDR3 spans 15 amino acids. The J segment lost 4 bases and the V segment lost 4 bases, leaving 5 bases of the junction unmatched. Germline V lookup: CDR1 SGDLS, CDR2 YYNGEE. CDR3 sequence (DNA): TGTGCCAGCAGCCCCGGGACTAGCGGGGTATACGAGCAGTACTTC. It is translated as CASSPGTSGVYEQYF.

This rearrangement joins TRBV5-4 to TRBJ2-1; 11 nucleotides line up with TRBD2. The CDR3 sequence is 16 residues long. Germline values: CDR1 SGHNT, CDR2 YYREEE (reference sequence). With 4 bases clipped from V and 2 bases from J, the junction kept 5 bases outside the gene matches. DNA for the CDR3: TGTGCCAGCAGCCTCGCGGGACTAGCGGCCTACAATGAGCAGTTCTTC. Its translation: CASSLAGLAAYNEQFF.

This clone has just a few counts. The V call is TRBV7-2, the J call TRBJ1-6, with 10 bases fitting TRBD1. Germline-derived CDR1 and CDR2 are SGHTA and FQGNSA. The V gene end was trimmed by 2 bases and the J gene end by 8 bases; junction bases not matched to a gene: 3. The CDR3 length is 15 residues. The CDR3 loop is CASSLTGQGYSPLHF. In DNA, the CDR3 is TGTGCCAGCAGCTTAACGGGACAGGGGTATTCACCCCTCCACTTT. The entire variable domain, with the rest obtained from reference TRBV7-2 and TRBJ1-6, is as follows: GAGVSQSPSNKVTEKGKDVELRCDPISGHTALYWYRQSLGQGLEFLIYFQGNSAPDKSGLPSDRFSAERTGGSVSTLTIQRTQQEDSAVYLCASSLTGQGYSPLHFGNGTRLTVT.

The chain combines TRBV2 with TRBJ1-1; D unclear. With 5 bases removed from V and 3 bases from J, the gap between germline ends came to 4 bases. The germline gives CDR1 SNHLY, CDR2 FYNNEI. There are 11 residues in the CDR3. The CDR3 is CASSPYTEAFF. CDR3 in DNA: TGTGCCAGCAGTCCCTACACTGAAGCTTTCTTT.

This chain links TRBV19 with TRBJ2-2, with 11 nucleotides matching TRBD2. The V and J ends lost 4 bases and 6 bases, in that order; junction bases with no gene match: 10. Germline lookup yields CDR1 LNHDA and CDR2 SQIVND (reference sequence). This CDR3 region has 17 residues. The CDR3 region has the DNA TGTGCCAGTAGTACCATTAGCGGGAGGGGGTTCGCCGGGGAGCTGTTTTTT. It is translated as CASSTISGRGFAGELFF. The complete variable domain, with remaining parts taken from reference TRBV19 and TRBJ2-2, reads DGGITQSPKYLFRKEGQNVTLSCEQNLNHDAMYWYRQDPGQGLRLIYYSQIVNDFQKGDIAEGYSVSREKKESFPLTVTSAQKNPTAFYLCASSTISGRGFAGELFFGEGSRLTVL.